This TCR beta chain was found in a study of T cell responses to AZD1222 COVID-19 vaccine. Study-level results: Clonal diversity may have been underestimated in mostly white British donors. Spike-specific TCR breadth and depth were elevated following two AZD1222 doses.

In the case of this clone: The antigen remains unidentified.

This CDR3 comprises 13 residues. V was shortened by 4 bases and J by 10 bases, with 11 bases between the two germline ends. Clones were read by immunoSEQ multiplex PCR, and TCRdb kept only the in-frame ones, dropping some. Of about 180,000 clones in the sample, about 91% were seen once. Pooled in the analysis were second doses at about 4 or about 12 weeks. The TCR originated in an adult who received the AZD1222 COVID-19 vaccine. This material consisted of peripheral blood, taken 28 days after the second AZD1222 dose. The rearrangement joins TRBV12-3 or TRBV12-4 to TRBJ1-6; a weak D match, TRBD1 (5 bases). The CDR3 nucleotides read TGTGCCAGCAGTTGGGGTCAGGGATCACCCCTCCACTTT. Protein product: CASSWGQGSPLHF.